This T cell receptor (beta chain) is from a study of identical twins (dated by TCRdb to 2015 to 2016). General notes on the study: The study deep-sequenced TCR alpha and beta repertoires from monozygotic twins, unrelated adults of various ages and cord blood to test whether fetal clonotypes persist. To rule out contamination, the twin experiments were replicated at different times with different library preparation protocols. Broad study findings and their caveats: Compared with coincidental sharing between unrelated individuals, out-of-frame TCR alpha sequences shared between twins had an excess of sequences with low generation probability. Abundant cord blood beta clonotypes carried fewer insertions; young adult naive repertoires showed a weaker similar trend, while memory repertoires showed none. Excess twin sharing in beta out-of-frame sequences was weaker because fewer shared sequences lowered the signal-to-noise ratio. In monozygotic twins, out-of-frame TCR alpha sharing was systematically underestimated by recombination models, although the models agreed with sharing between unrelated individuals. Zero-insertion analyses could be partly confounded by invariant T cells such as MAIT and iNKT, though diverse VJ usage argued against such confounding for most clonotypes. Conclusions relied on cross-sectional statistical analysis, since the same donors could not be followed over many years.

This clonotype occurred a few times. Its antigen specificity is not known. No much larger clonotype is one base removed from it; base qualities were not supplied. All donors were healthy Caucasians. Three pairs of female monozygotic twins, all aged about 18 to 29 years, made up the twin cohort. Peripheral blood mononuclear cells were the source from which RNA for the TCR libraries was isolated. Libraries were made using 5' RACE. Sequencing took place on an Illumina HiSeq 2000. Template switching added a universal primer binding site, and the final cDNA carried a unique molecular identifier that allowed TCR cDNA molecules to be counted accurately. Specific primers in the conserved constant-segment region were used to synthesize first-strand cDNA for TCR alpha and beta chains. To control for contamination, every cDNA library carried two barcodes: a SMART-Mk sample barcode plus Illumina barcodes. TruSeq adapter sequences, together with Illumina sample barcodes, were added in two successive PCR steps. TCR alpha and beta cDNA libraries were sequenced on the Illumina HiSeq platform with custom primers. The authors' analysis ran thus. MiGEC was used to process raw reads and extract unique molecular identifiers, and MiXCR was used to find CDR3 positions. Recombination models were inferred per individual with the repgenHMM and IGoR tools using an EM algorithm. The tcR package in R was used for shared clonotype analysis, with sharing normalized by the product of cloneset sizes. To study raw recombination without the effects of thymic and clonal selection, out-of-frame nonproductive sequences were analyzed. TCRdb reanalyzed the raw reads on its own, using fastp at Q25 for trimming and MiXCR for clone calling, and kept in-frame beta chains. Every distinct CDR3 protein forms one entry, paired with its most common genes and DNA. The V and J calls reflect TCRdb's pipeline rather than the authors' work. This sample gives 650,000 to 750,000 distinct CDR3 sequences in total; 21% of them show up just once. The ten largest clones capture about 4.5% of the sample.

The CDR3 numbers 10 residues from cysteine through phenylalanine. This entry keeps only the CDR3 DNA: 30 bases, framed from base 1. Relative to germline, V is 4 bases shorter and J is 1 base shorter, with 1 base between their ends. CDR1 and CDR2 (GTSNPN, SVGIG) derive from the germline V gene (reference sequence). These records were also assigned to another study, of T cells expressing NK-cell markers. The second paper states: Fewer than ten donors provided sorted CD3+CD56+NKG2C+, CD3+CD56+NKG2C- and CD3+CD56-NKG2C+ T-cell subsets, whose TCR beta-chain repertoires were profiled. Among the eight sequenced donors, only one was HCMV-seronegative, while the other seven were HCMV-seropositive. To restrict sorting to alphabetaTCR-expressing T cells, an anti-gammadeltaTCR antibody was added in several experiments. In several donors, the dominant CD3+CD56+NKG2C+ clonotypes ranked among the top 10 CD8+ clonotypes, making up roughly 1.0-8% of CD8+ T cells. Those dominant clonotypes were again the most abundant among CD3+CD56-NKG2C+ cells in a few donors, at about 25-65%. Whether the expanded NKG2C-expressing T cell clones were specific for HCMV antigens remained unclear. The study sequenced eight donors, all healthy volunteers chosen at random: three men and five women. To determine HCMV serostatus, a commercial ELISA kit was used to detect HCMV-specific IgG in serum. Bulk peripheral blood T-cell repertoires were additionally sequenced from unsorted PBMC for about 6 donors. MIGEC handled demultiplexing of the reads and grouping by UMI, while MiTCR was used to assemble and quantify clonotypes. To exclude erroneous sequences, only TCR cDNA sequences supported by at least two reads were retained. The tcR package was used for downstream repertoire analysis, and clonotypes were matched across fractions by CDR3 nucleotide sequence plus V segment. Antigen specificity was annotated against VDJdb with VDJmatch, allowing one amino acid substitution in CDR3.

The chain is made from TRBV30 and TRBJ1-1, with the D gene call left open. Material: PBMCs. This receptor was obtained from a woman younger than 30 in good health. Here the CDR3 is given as CAWTNTEAFF. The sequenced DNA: TGTGCCTGGACGAACACTGAAGCTTTCTTT.